This TCR beta chain is from a study of graft-versus-host responses after intestinal transplantation. Germline CDR1 LNHDA, CDR2 SQIVND (reference sequence). The length of the CDR3 is 17 residues. V was clipped by 3 bases and J by 3 bases, with 18 bases between them. This table comes from immunoSEQ multiplex PCR, and its TCRdb copy is limited to in-frame clones, with some not included. The sample comprises about 110,000 clones, about 94% of which are singletons, and about 0.51% rests with the top ten. A note on this clone: Its target is not known.

Specimen: unstimulated CD8+ T cells sorted from spleen or lymph node cells, collected before intestinal transplant. The TCR originated in a human donor who received an intestinal transplant. V is TRBV19 and J is TRBJ1-5, with a weak D call TRBD1 (5 bases). The CDR3 loop is CASSIFLGGSDNQPQHF. The CDR3 DNA follows: TGTGCCAGTAGTATTTTTTTGGGGGGTAGTGACAATCAGCCCCAGCATTTT. The full variable domain, its missing parts supplied by reference TRBV19 and TRBJ1-5, is DGGITQSPKYLFRKEGQNVTLSCEQNLNHDAMYWYRQDPGQGLRLIYYSQIVNDFQKGDIAEGYSVSREKKESFPLTVTSAQKNPTAFYLCASSIFLGGSDNQPQHFGDGTRLSIL.